The clone carrying this TCR beta chain was seen a handful of times. This entry comes from a study of Graves' ophthalmopathy and Graves' hyperthyroidism. Amplification from RNA transcripts yielded the TCR beta CDR3 regions. HTBI-primed RT-PCR formed the first round, and a multiplex PCR formed the second. From the multiplex PCR reads, TCRdb called clonotypes with MiXCR, one entry per CDR3 protein. Of roughly 700,000 distinct CDR3 sequences listed, 40% are singletons. This CDR3 has 17 residues. Per germline, CDR1 SGHRS and CDR2 YFSETQ. Losses at the gene ends were 3 bases for V and 5 bases for J; bases not matched to a gene: 14.

V usage is TRBV5-1 and J usage is TRBJ2-5; 9 bases fit TRBD2. The clonotype was recovered from an adult man with Graves' ophthalmopathy. The sequenced sample was peripheral blood. CDR3 protein: CASSSRGYSGSGETQYF. DNA for the CDR3: TGCGCCAGCAGCTCCCGAGGATATAGCGGGAGTGGGGAGACCCAGTACTTC.